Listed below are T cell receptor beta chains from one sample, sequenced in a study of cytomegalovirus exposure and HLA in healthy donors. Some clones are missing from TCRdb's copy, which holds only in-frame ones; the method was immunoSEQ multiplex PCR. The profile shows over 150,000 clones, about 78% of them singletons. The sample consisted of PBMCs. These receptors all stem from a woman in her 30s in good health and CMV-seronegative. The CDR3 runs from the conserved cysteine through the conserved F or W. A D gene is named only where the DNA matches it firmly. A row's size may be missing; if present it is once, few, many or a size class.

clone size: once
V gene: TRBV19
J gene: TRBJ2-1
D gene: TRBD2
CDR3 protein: CASSVSAGGYNEQFF
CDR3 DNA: TGTGCCAGTAGTGTTTCGGCGGGAGGCTACAATGAGCAGTTCTTC

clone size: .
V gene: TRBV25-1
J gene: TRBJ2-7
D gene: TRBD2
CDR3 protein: CASSEERASGSYEQYF
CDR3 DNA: TGTGCCAGCAGTGAAGAGAGGGCTAGCGGGAGTTACGAGCAGTACTTC

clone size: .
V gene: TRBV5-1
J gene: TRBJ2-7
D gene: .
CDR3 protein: CASSLAGGEQYF
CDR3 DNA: TGCGCCAGCAGCTTGGCCGGAGGGGAGCAGTACTTC

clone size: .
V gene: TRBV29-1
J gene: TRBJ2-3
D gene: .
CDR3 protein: CSVSLGGLGTDTQYF
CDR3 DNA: TGCAGCGTTTCCCTCGGAGGGTTAGGCACAGATACGCAGTATTTT

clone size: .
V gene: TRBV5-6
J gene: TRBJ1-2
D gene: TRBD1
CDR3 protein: CASSWDSRLYGYTF
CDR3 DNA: TGTGCCAGCAGCTGGGACAGCCGCCTCTATGGCTACACCTTC

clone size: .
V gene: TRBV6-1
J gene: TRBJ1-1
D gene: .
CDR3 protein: CASSDFLRPNTEAFF
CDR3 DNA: TGTGCCAGCAGTGATTTTCTGAGGCCGAACACTGAAGCTTTCTTT

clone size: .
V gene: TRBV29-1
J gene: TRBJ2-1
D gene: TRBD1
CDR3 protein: CSVDRGLNEQFF
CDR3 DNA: TGCAGCGTCGACAGGGGGCTCAATGAGCAGTTCTTC

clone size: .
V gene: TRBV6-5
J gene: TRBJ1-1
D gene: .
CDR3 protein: CASRPPGGVTEAFF
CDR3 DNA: TGTGCCAGCAGACCCCCGGGGGGGGTCACTGAAGCTTTCTTT

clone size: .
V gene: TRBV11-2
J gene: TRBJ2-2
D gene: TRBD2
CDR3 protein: CASSLDRTSTGELFF
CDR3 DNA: TGTGCCAGCAGCTTAGATAGGACTAGTACCGGGGAGCTGTTTTTT

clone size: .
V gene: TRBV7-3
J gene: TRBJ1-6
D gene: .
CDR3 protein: CASSLNPRSTYNSPLHF
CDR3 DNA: TGTGCCAGCAGCTTAAATCCCCGGTCCACCTATAATTCACCCCTCCACTTT

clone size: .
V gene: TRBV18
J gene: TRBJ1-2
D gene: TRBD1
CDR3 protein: CASSPVNRGSDYGYTF
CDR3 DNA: TGTGCCAGCTCACCGGTCAACAGGGGGTCGGACTATGGCTACACCTTC

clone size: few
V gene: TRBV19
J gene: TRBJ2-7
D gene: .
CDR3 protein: CASSIRLVGSYEQYF
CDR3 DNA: TGTGCCAGTAGTATCCGACTAGTCGGCTCCTACGAGCAGTACTTC

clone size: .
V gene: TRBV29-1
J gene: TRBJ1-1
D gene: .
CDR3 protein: CSVLPGPDWDTEAFF
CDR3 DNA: TGCAGCGTTCTACCGGGTCCCGACTGGGACACTGAAGCTTTCTTT

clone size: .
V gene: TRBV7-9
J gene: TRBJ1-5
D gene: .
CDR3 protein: CASSHPGGNQPQHF
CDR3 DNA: TGTGCCAGCAGCCACCCGGGAGGGAATCAGCCCCAGCATTTT

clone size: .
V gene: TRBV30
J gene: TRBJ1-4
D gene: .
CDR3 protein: CAWATRQGWEKLFF
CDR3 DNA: TGTGCCTGGGCAACCCGTCAGGGTTGGGAAAAACTGTTTTTT

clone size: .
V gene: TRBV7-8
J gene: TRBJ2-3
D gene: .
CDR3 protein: CASSLVSVGGGLTDTQYF
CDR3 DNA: TGTGCCAGCAGCTTAGTGTCTGTGGGGGGAGGCCTCACAGATACGCAGTATTTT

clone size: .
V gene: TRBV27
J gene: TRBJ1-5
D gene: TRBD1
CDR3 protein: CASTQRPGGWPQHF
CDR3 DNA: TGTGCCAGCACCCAGCGTCCAGGGGGTTGGCCCCAGCATTTT

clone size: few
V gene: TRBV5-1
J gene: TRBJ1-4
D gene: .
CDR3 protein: CASSLEVGPDEKLFF
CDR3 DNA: TGCGCCAGCAGCTTGGAGGTGGGCCCGGATGAAAAACTGTTTTTT

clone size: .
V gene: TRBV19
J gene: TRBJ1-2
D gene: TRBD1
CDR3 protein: CASSPRDRGPIGGYTF
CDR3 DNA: TGTGCCAGTAGTCCCCGTGACAGGGGCCCTATTGGAGGCTACACCTTC

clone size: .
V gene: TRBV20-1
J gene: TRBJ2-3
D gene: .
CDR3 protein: CSASLAGQYF
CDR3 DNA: TGCAGTGCTAGTCTCGCGGGACAGTATTTT

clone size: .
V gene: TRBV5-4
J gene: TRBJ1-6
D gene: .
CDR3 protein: CASTPGNGSPLHF
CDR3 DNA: TGTGCCAGCACTCCCGGGAACGGGTCACCCCTCCACTTT

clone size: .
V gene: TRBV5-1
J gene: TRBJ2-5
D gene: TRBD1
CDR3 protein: CASSGTGGETQYF
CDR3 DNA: TGCGCCAGCAGCGGGACAGGGGGAGAGACCCAGTACTTC